This T cell receptor beta chain is from a study of blood T cell repertoires in COVID-19. Whole-study context: Acute and convalescent COVID-19 samples came from the United States, Italy and Spain. Sample material is recorded as cDNA or gDNA derived from T cells, B-cell-depleted T cells, or PBMCs.

This CDR3 region has 14 residues. Unmatched junction bases numbered 8, after V lost 3 bases and J lost 9 bases. Per germline, CDR1 SGHRS and CDR2 YFSETQ. Per the study methods: Nucleated cell number was recorded as an estimate derived from reference gene primer amplification. The data were produced by immunoSEQ multiplex PCR, yet TCRdb's version contains in-frame clones alone and is incomplete. D and trimming were read from the DNA, whereas the V and J calls and clone size are those reported in that table. The sample has fewer than 200,000 clones, more than 75% seen once. This rearrangement joins TRBV5-1 to TRBJ2-4; 8 bases align to TRBD2. This clonotype was obtained from a man in his forties with active or convalescent COVID-19. The sequenced sample consisted of peripheral blood. The CDR3 nucleotides are TGCGCCAGCAGCTCCGGGGGGGCCGAGGGCATTCAGTACTTC. Amino acid sequence: CASSSGGAEGIQYF.